This TCR beta chain was documented in a study of OX40 agonist ivuxolimab in advanced cancers. The CDR3 runs 14 residues. Trimming removed 3 bases at V and 0 bases at J, with 9 bases between. Germline CDR1 LNHDA, CDR2 SQIVND (reference sequence). Assay used: immunoSEQ multiplex PCR; TCRdb lists only in-frame clones, some missing. Of fewer than 95,000 clones listed, 80% to 90% are singletons. This chain joins TRBV19 and TRBJ2-7; D remains ambiguous. This receptor was taken from an adult with an advanced solid tumor such as melanoma, head and neck, liver or kidney cancer. The sample was CD4+ or CD8+ T cells sorted from blood, taken in a trial of the OX40 agonist ivuxolimab. The CDR3 DNA reads TGTGCCAGTAGTATGGGTCGCACCTCCTACGAGCAGTACTTC. Protein sequence: CASSMGRTSYEQYF. Full variable domain (missing parts from reference TRBV19 and TRBJ2-7): DGGITQSPKYLFRKEGQNVTLSCEQNLNHDAMYWYRQDPGQGLRLIYYSQIVNDFQKGDIAEGYSVSREKKESFPLTVTSAQKNPTAFYLCASSMGRTSYEQYFGPGTRLTVT.